This TCR beta chain was sequenced for a study of T cell repertoires in cytomegalovirus infection. Study information: An indication of both CMV infection and matching HLA type came from public TCR beta signatures.

TCRdb itself ran the reads through MiXCR, one entry per CDR3 protein. The data contain about half a million distinct CDR3 sequences, 30% to 35% of them seen just once; the ten biggest clones take up roughly 16%. The table lists this clonotype with a few counts. The antigen remains undetermined. Study-wide results and limits: Carriers of CMV plus the relevant HLA were identified by cumulative public TCR beta family frequency.

The CDR3 has 14 residues. Germline CDR1 and CDR2: MGHRA and YSYEKL. Trimming cost V 8 bases and J 3 bases; bases outside gene matches: 8. The sequence came from a human donor in good health (CMV status not recorded). Some clones in this sample may be carry-over from other donors' samples. This rearrangement joins TRBV4-1 to TRBJ2-7; TRBD1 aligns across 9 bases. This specimen was cultured PBMCs, taken from culture after CMV antigen stimulation. CDR3 protein: CASPRDREDYEQYF. The CDR3 DNA reads as TGCGCCAGCCCCCGGGACAGGGAAGACTACGAGCAGTACTTC.